These 24 T cell receptor beta chains came from one sample sequenced in a study of CD8 T cells in Susac syndrome. Roughly 0.45 to 1 ug RNA was reverse transcribed with random hexamers. TCRdb re-derived calls from the immunoSEQ multiplex PCR reads in MiXCR, one entry per CDR3 protein. This table has about 210,000 distinct CDR3 sequences, approximately 94% appearing once. The sequenced material came from CD4+ T cells from PBMCs. All receptors derive from a human donor in good health.

The rearrangement links TRBV7-9 to TRBJ1-1, with 8 bases fitting TRBD1. V was pared by 4 bases and J by 0 bases, with 10 bases of the junction left unmatched. The CDR3 is made up of 17 amino acids. The germline V gene encodes CDR1 SEHNR and CDR2 FQNEAQ (reference sequence). The CDR3: CASSSLTGAALNTEAFF. In DNA, the CDR3 is TGTGCCAGCAGCTCCCTGACAGGGGCGGCTTTGAACACTGAAGCTTTCTTT. The complete variable domain, with remaining parts taken from reference TRBV7-9 and TRBJ1-1, reads DTGVSQNPRHKITKRGQNVTFRCDPISEHNRLYWYRQTLGQGPEFLTYFQNEAQLEKSRLLSDRFSAERPKGSFSTLEIQRTEQGDSAMYLCASSSLTGAALNTEAFFGQGTRLTVV.

CDR3 DNA: TGTGCCAGCAGCCGGCGGACGTCAGTCAGTAATGAAAAACTGTTTTTT. This encodes CASSRRTSVSNEKLFF. The chain carries TRBV3-1 and TRBJ1-4; D ambiguous. V was cut by 4 bases and J by 4 bases, with 16 bases left in between. CDR3 length equals 16 residues. Germline CDR1 and CDR2: LGHDT and YNNKEL (reference sequence). The complete variable domain, with remaining parts taken from reference TRBV3-1 and TRBJ1-4, reads DTAVSQTPKYLVTQMGNDKSIKCEQNLGHDTMYWYKQDSKKFLKIMFSYNNKELIINETVPNRFSPKSPDKAHLNLHINSLELGDSAVYFCASSRRTSVSNEKLFFGSGTQLSVL.

CDR3 sequence reads: CATSRDPPDTQYF. The CDR3 bases are TGTGCCACCAGCAGGGACCCTCCCGATACGCAGTATTTT. This chain uses TRBV15 with TRBJ2-3; the D is unclear. The germline CDR1 and CDR2 sequences are LNHNV and YYDKDF (reference sequence). V lost 3 bases and J 6 bases, leaving 10 bases between the germline ends. The CDR3 extends over 13 amino acids.

The V gene is TRBV6-6, the J gene TRBJ1-1; TRBD1 matches 7 bases. Trimming took 6 bases from V and 9 from J; bases not matched to a gene: 13. This CDR3 has 14 residues. Germline V gene lookup returns CDR1 MNHNY and CDR2 SVGAGI (reference sequence). CDR3 protein: CASRSPGQSSKAFF. As DNA, the CDR3 is TGTGCCAGCAGATCTCCGGGACAGAGTTCAAAAGCTTTCTTT.

The chain couples TRBV6-6 to TRBJ2-1; 10 bases map to TRBD2. Germline-derived CDR1 and CDR2 are MNHNY and SVGAGI (reference sequence). V dropped 7 bases and J dropped 7; count of bases not matched to a gene: 7. The CDR3 sequence is 14 residues long. CDR3 region: CASTLAGAGNEQFF. Written as DNA, the CDR3 is TGTGCCAGCACCCTAGCGGGGGCGGGGAATGAGCAGTTCTTC.

The rearrangement joins TRBV10-3 to TRBJ1-5, with unresolved D. The CDR3 extends over 14 amino acids. Germline V gene data show CDR1 as ENHRY and CDR2 as SYGVKD. V was cut by 3 bases and J by 2 bases, with 8 bases left in between. Here the CDR3 DNA reads TGTGCCATCAGTGACAACCTGGGCAATCAGCCCCAGCATTTT. Translation gives CAISDNLGNQPQHF.

This chain links TRBV7-2 with TRBJ1-6, with TRBD1 as a possible D gene (5 bases). CDR3 size: 15 residues. The V end lost 5 bases, the J end lost 6 bases, and 14 bases lay between the germline ends. The germline V gene encodes CDR1 SGHTA and CDR2 FQGNSA. CDR3 in DNA: TGTGCCAGCAGCGCTCGACAGTGGCGTAATTCACCCCTCCACTTT. This translates into CASSARQWRNSPLHF.

The genes are TRBV29-1 and TRBJ2-4, with D uncertain. There are 12 residues in the CDR3. The V end lost 6 bases, the J end lost 0 bases, and 6 bases lay between the germline ends. Germline values: CDR1 SQVTM, CDR2 ANQGSEA. The CDR3 sequence is CSVLLAKNIQYF. CDR3 nucleotide sequence: TGCAGCGTCCTCTTAGCCAAAAACATTCAGTACTTC. Filled out from reference TRBV29-1 and TRBJ2-4, the complete variable domain reads SAVISQKPSRDICQRGTSLTIQCQVDSQVTMMFWYRQQPGQSLTLIATANQGSEATYESGFVIDKFPISRPNLTFSTLTVSNMSPEDSSIYLCSVLLAKNIQYFGAGTRLSVL.

The gene calls are TRBV19 and TRBJ2-2; D possibly corresponds to TRBD1 (6 bases). Per germline, CDR1 LNHDA and CDR2 SQIVND (reference sequence). This CDR3 is 16 amino acids long. The V and J ends lost 5 bases and 0 bases respectively, with 13 bases between them. The CDR3 DNA sequence: TGTGCCAGTAGTTCGAGACAGGTTGCGAACACCGGGGAGCTGTTTTTT. Translated: CASSSRQVANTGELFF.

The DNA for the CDR3 is TGTGCCAGCAGTCCCTGGGACCTTACCTATAATTCACCCCTCCACTTT. This codes for CASSPWDLTYNSPLHF. J is TRBJ1-6 and V is TRBV28; tentatively, D is TRBD1 (5 bases). With 5 bases removed from V and 2 bases from J, the gap between germline ends came to 13 bases. The CDR3 has 16 residues. The V gene's germline CDR1 is MDHEN and CDR2 SYDVKM.

The chain uses TRBV5-1 and TRBJ1-3, with 9 bases matching TRBD1. V lost 4 bases, J lost 0 bases, and 5 bases stayed unmatched. Germline V lookup: CDR1 SGHRS, CDR2 YFSETQ. This CDR3 has 16 residues. For the CDR3, the DNA is TGCGCCAGCAGCGCCGGGACAGGGAGCTCTGGAAACACCATATATTTT. It specifies CASSAGTGSSGNTIYF.

This sequence joins TRBV12-3 or TRBV12-4 and TRBJ1-5; maybe TRBD1 (5 bases). The V and J ends lost 2 bases and 7 bases respectively, with 12 bases between them. The CDR3 has 14 residues. CDR3 residues: CASSLLRVGQPQHF. The CDR3 coding sequence is TGTGCCAGCAGTTTACTCAGGGTTGGACAGCCCCAGCATTTT.

This chain links TRBV3-1 with TRBJ1-5; maybe TRBD1 (5 bases). Trimming took 6 bases from V and 3 from J, leaving 12 bases between them. CDR3 length: 14 residues. CDR1 is LGHDT, CDR2 YNNKEL, per germline (reference sequence). CDR3 nucleotides: TGTGCCAGCAGTGTGGGGCAGTTCAATCAGCCCCAGCATTTT. This translates into CASSVGQFNQPQHF.

The J gene is TRBJ2-3, the V gene TRBV20-1, with 8 positions matching TRBD2. There are 14 residues in the CDR3. CDR1 is DFQATT and CDR2 is SNEGSKA in the germline V gene (reference sequence). The V gene end was trimmed by 5 bases and the J gene end by 2 bases; junction bases not matched to a gene: 6. Here the CDR3 reads CSADSAGATDTQYF. Written as DNA, the CDR3 is TGCAGTGCTGACTCAGCGGGGGCCACAGATACGCAGTATTTT.

This chain joins TRBV4-1 and TRBJ1-1; D gene unclear. In germline, CDR1 is MGHRA, CDR2 YSYEKL. Between the trimmed V and J ends, which lost 4 bases and 0 bases, there was a span of 12 bases. The CDR3 runs to 15 residues. The CDR3 loop is CASSRQQIMNTEAFF. DNA for the CDR3: TGCGCCAGCAGCCGACAACAGATCATGAACACTGAAGCTTTCTTT.

This chain joins TRBV4-3 and TRBJ2-6; D may be TRBD1 (6 bases). Trimming removed 2 bases from V and 4 bases from J, with 15 bases in between. This CDR3 has 17 residues. The germline V gene encodes CDR1 LGHNA and CDR2 YSLEER. CDR3 sequence (DNA): TGCGCCAGCAGCCAAAATACAGGGCAGGGGGGGGCCAACGTCCTGACTTTC. As protein: CASSQNTGQGGANVLTF.

This sequence joins TRBV5-6 and TRBJ2-1; 8 nucleotides agree with TRBD2. Germline trimming cut 1 base from V and 4 bases from J; bases unmatched to any gene: 4. CDR1 and CDR2 from the germline V gene are SGHDT and YYEEEE. The length of the CDR3 is 15 residues. CDR3: CASSLYTSGYNEQFF. The CDR3 DNA is TGTGCCAGCAGCTTGTATACTAGCGGTTACAATGAGCAGTTCTTC.

V usage is TRBV4-1 and J usage is TRBJ1-2; tentative D call: TRBD1 (6 bases). V was cut by 0 bases and J by 2 bases, with 13 bases left in between. This CDR3 is 16 amino acids long. CDR1 is MGHRA and CDR2 is YSYEKL in the germline V gene. CDR3 sequence (DNA): TGCGCCAGCAGCCAAGATAATGACAGGCCGAACTATGGCTACACCTTC. Its protein is CASSQDNDRPNYGYTF.

This sequence joins TRBV18 and TRBJ1-4; no reliable D call. The CDR3 loop spans 16 amino acids. From germline, CDR1 is KGHSH and CDR2 LQKENI. V gave up 6 bases and J gave up 2 bases, with 16 bases separating them. CDR3 in DNA: TGTGCCAGCTCCCAGGACTTGCCGGGGACTAATGAAAAACTGTTTTTT. It specifies CASSQDLPGTNEKLFF.

The genes are TRBV6-6 and TRBJ1-1; D possibly corresponds to TRBD1 (6 bases). The germline V gene has CDR1 MNHNY and CDR2 SVGAGI (reference sequence). This CDR3 spans 13 amino acids. Trimming removed 4 bases from V and 5 bases from J, with 11 bases in between. This chain's CDR3 is CASSSPGATEAFF. For the CDR3, the DNA is TGTGCCAGCAGTTCTCCGGGGGCTACTGAAGCTTTCTTT.

V is TRBV9 and J is TRBJ1-2, with unresolved D. The CDR3 totals 13 residues. Deletions cut 2 bases from V and 7 bases from J, with 12 bases between. The germline CDR1 and CDR2 sequences are SGDLS and YYNGEE. CDR3 region: CASSVGLVGGYTF. CDR3 nucleotide sequence: TGTGCCAGCAGCGTCGGGCTAGTAGGTGGCTACACCTTC.

This clonotype was seen only once. This sequence joins TRBV27 and TRBJ2-6; D unresolved. CDR1 is MNHEY and CDR2 is SMNVEV in the germline V gene (reference sequence). V lost 5 bases and J 4 bases, leaving 12 bases between the germline ends. The CDR3 totals 15 residues. The CDR3 region has the DNA TGTGCCAGCAGTCCCCGTGGGCGAGGGGCCAACGTCCTGACTTTC. Encoded protein: CASSPRGRGANVLTF. Looking up the rest from reference TRBV27 and TRBJ2-6 gives the full variable domain: EAQVTQNPRYLITVTGKKLTVTCSQNMNHEYMSWYRQDPGLGLRQIYYSMNVEVTDKGDVPEGYKVSRKEKRNFPLILESPSPNQTSLYFCASSPRGRGANVLTFGAGSRLTVL.

V gene TRBV28 combines with J gene TRBJ2-3, with a tentative D call TRBD2 (6 bases). CDR3 size: 15 residues. The V and J ends lost 6 bases and 2 bases respectively, with 15 bases between them. Germline values: CDR1 MDHEN, CDR2 SYDVKM. DNA of the CDR3: TGTGCCAGCAGCACCACCGGGAGTTACACAGATACGCAGTATTTT. Its protein product is CASSTTGSYTDTQYF.

The chain carries TRBV5-4 and TRBJ2-1, with D hard to call. Trimming removed 2 bases from V and 4 bases from J, with 10 bases in between. The CDR3 sequence is 14 residues long. CDR1 SGHNT and CDR2 YYREEE come from the germline V gene (reference sequence). DNA for the CDR3: TGTGCCAGCAGCTTCAGGCGTCGGTACAATGAGCAGTTCTTC. It is translated as CASSFRRRYNEQFF.